The 21 T cell receptor beta chains reported below all come from one sample, sequenced in a study of T cell changes during pregnancy in multiple sclerosis. Clones were sequenced by immunoSEQ multiplex PCR, and TCRdb holds only the in-frame ones, with some missing. The data contain tens of thousands of clones, 85% to 95% of them singletons. The sequences come from peripheral blood, collected after pregnancy. The receptors were sampled from a female donor with multiple sclerosis, enrolled in a pregnancy study.

The chain uses TRBV25-1 and TRBJ2-1; D not certain. The V gene's germline CDR1 is MGHDK and CDR2 SYGVNS. V was cut by 6 bases and J by 7 bases, with 10 bases left in between. This CDR3 has 12 residues. The CDR3 bases are TGTGCCAGCAGATCTCCCCGGAATGAGCAGTTCTTC. Translation: CASRSPRNEQFF.

CDR3: CASSRGLAESSYNEQFF. DNA of the CDR3: TGTGCCAGTAGTAGGGGACTAGCGGAGAGCTCCTACAATGAGCAGTTCTTC. This rearrangement joins TRBV19 to TRBJ2-1; 11 positions agree with TRBD2. CDR3 size: 17 residues. With V trimmed by 4 bases and J by 0 bases, 5 bases remained unmatched. Germline V CDR1 and CDR2: LNHDA, SQIVND (reference sequence).

The V and J genes are TRBV9 and TRBJ1-1; D call uncertain. CDR1 is SGDLS and CDR2 is YYNGEE in the germline V gene. The CDR3 runs 19 residues. Trimming cost V 4 bases and J 3 bases, with 28 bases left between them. The CDR3 loop reads CASSLLGEVWGPMDTEAFF. CDR3 DNA: TGTGCCAGCAGCCTACTAGGTGAGGTTTGGGGTCCCATGGACACTGAAGCTTTCTTT.

The chain combines TRBV2 with TRBJ1-1; D is undetermined. The germline V gene has CDR1 SNHLY and CDR2 FYNNEI. CDR3 length: 12 residues. Trimming stripped 5 bases from V and 11 bases from J, with 15 bases between. The CDR3 sequence is CASSLDRGQAFF. CDR3 sequence (DNA): TGTGCCAGCAGTCTCGACCGGGGTCAGGCTTTCTTT.

The J gene is TRBJ1-1, the V gene TRBV27, with D perhaps TRBD1 (5 bases). The ends were cut back, 3 bases at V and 7 bases at J, with 15 bases in the middle. The CDR3 runs to 14 residues. Germline CDR1 and CDR2: MNHEY and SMNVEV (reference sequence). CDR3 nucleotides: TGTGCCAGCAGTTTTGGGGGGGGAATTAATGAAGCTTTCTTT. Protein product: CASSFGGGINEAFF.

The chain employs TRBV5-1 and TRBJ1-4, with D possibly TRBD1 on 6 matching bases. This CDR3 has 14 residues. V lost 0 bases and J 5 bases, leaving 8 bases between the germline ends. Per germline, CDR1 SGHRS and CDR2 YFSETQ. The CDR3 nucleotides are TGCGCCAGCAGCTTGGGGACAGTGAATGAAAAACTGTTTTTT. Translated, it gives CASSLGTVNEKLFF.

The chain has TRBV10-3 and TRBJ1-5; D might be TRBD1 (5 bases). CDR1 is ENHRY, CDR2 SYGVKD, per germline. Trimming shortened V by 0 bases and J by 15 bases, and 18 bases separated the two germline ends. The CDR3 contains 14 residues. For the CDR3, the DNA is TGTGCCATCAGTGAGTCCGGACAATCAGCCCCAGCGCATTTT. Protein: CAISESGQSAPAHF.

This clone was detected only once. The chain uses TRBV7-9 and TRBJ1-1; D remains ambiguous. The germline V and J ends were trimmed by 1 base and 5 bases, with 14 bases remaining between them. There are 15 residues in the CDR3. Germline V gives CDR1 SEHNR, CDR2 FQNEAQ (reference sequence). The CDR3 DNA sequence: TGTGCCAGCAGCTTAGGTCCACGGGGAACGACTGAAGCTTTCTTT. It codes for CASSLGPRGTTEAFF.

The genes are TRBV18 and TRBJ2-5, with D possibly matching TRBD1 (5 bases). Trimming pared 2 bases from V and 4 bases from J, leaving 14 bases between. Germline CDR1 is KGHSH and CDR2 is LQKENI. The CDR3 has 15 amino acids. The CDR3 sequence is CASSPDPGMGETQYF. The DNA for the CDR3 is TGTGCCAGCTCACCAGACCCAGGGATGGGAGAGACCCAGTACTTC. The whole variable domain, filled in from reference TRBV18 and TRBJ2-5, reads NAGVMQNPRHLVRRRGQEARLRCSPMKGHSHVYWYRQLPEEGLKFMVYLQKENIIDESGMPKERFSAEFPKEGPSILRIQQVVRGDSAAYFCASSPDPGMGETQYFGPGTRLLVL.

This clone is judged medium-sized. J is TRBJ2-7 and V is TRBV5-6; D is ambiguous. This CDR3 region has 15 residues. The germline CDR1 and CDR2 sequences are SGHDT and YYEEEE. V dropped 3 bases and J dropped 2 bases, with 15 bases sitting between them. The DNA of the CDR3 is TGTGCCAGCAGCTCGAGTGAGCTAACGACCTACGAGCAGTACTTC. It translates to CASSSSELTTYEQYF.

Only one count was recorded for this clone. J is TRBJ1-4 and V is TRBV7-9, with 8 bases aligning to TRBD1. The CDR3 runs 14 residues. Trimming removed 5 bases from V and 7 bases from J; junction bases left unmatched: 6. Germline CDR1 is SEHNR and CDR2 is FQNEAQ (reference sequence). CDR3 in amino acids: CASSPTGGGEKLFF. CDR3 sequence (DNA): TGTGCCAGCAGCCCTACAGGGGGTGGTGAAAAACTGTTTTTT. Complete variable domain (other parts from reference TRBV7-9 and TRBJ1-4): DTGVSQNPRHKITKRGQNVTFRCDPISEHNRLYWYRQTLGQGPEFLTYFQNEAQLEKSRLLSDRFSAERPKGSFSTLEIQRTEQGDSAMYLCASSPTGGGEKLFFGSGTQLSVL.

V gene TRBV4-2 combines with J gene TRBJ2-1; 7 bases align to TRBD2. The CDR3 is 15 amino acids. Germline V CDR1 and CDR2: LGHNA, YNFKEQ. The V segment lost 4 bases and the J segment 4 bases; nucleotides outside the gene matches: 7. CDR3: CASSLAAGEYNEQFF. The CDR3 DNA reads as TGTGCCAGCAGCCTAGCGGCGGGAGAATACAATGAGCAGTTCTTC.

The chain is built from TRBV6-6 and TRBJ1-1, with D hard to call. The CDR3 runs 14 residues. With 0 bases removed from V and 2 bases from J, the gap between germline ends came to 7 bases. In germline, CDR1 is MNHNY, CDR2 SVGAGI (reference sequence). CDR3 DNA: TGTGCCAGCAGTTACTCACCAGTCAACACTGAAGCTTTCTTT. It is translated as CASSYSPVNTEAFF.

The chain uses TRBV2 and TRBJ1-1, with 7 bases matching TRBD1. The CDR3 extends over 15 amino acids. With V trimmed by 6 bases and J by 2 bases, 9 bases remained unmatched. Germline loops: CDR1 SNHLY, CDR2 FYNNEI. In nucleotides, the CDR3 is TGTGCCAGCAGAATTAGGACAGGTGACAACACTGAAGCTTTCTTT. This encodes CASRIRTGDNTEAFF.

The V and J genes are TRBV7-8 and TRBJ2-7; a weak D match, TRBD2 (6 bases). The CDR3 contains 15 residues. Germline assignment: CDR1 SGHVS and CDR2 FQNEAQ. V lost 1 base and J 5 bases, leaving 15 bases between the germline ends. CDR3 DNA: TGTGCCAGCAGCTTAGATCGGGGGTCTTGGGACGAGCAGTACTTC. Translation: CASSLDRGSWDEQYF.

V is TRBV5-1 and J is TRBJ2-2, with 7 positions matching TRBD1. The CDR3 has 15 residues. V shed 5 bases, J shed 1 base, and the junction held 5 bases outside the gene matches. Germline-derived CDR1 and CDR2 are SGHRS and YFSETQ. The DNA for the CDR3 is TGCGCCAGCAGACGGGGACAGAGGAACACCGGGGAGCTGTTTTTT. Its protein is CASRRGQRNTGELFF. The variable domain in full, completed from reference TRBV5-1 and TRBJ2-2, reads KAGVTQTPRYLIKTRGQQVTLSCSPISGHRSVSWYQQTPGQGLQFLFEYFSETQRNKGNFPGRFSGRQFSNSRSEMNVSTLELGDSALYLCASRRGQRNTGELFFGEGSRLTVL.

The chain joins TRBV7-3 to TRBJ2-2; a weak D match, TRBD1 (7 bases). Per germline, CDR1 SGHTA and CDR2 FQGTGA. The CDR3 extends over 17 amino acids. V was pared by 6 bases and J by 1 base, with 18 bases between. The CDR3 region has the DNA TGTGCCAGCAGAAAATCAAGGGGGGACAGGAACACCGGGGAGCTGTTTTTT. Protein product: CASRKSRGDRNTGELFF.

With regard to this clone: The same CDR3 can be traced to other DNA sequences in this sample. This rearrangement joins TRBV9 to TRBJ1-5; no clear D. Germline V gene data show CDR1 as SGDLS and CDR2 as YYNGEE. Trimming took off 0 bases at V and 4 bases at J, with 8 bases between the two ends. The CDR3 consists of 14 residues. DNA of the CDR3: TGTGCCAGCAGCGTAGGGGCAGGAAATCAGCCCCAGCATTTT. This codes for CASSVGAGNQPQHF.

The CDR3, as DNA: TGTGCCAGCGGCCAGTTCAGGGGGACATTAAAAGGCTACACCTTC. This gives the protein CASGQFRGTLKGYTF. The chain couples TRBV7-9 to TRBJ1-2, with 7 positions matching TRBD1. The germline gives CDR1 SEHNR, CDR2 FQNEAQ (reference sequence). Losses at the gene ends were 8 bases for V and 8 bases for J; bases not matched to a gene: 17. The CDR3 has 15 residues.

The V call is TRBV6-1, the J call TRBJ2-7, with D possibly matching TRBD1 (5 bases). CDR3 length equals 12 residues. Trimming cost V 5 bases and J 4 bases, with 9 bases left between them. Germline V gene lookup returns CDR1 MNHNS and CDR2 SASEGT. The CDR3 reads CASSLTAYEQYF. In DNA form, the CDR3 reads TGTGCCAGCAGTTTGACAGCGTACGAGCAGTACTTC.

This clone was counted once. The chain combines TRBV10-1 with TRBJ2-3; TRBD2 agrees at 12 bases. This CDR3 is built from 18 residues. Germline V gene sequence: CDR1 WNHNN, CDR2 SYGVQD (reference sequence). The junction had 10 bases not matched to a gene; V was cut back by 2 bases and J by 4 bases. The CDR3 DNA reads TGCGCCAGCAGTGAGCCAATCCCGACTAGCGGGAGTCCAGATACGCAGTATTTT. Amino acids: CASSEPIPTSGSPDTQYF.